This T cell receptor beta chain was captured in a study of metastatic and nonmetastatic thyroid tumors. Whole-study context: Samples came from malignant and benign thyroid patients, and repertoires were compared across blood and tumor or nodule tissue. Findings and limits, study-wide: It was reportedly found that TCR beta diversity was significantly higher in malignant thyroid tumors than in benign nodules, a difference seen in both blood and tumor samples.

No patient received treatment before thyroid surgery. TCRdb re-called the PCR reads with MiXCR. The sample carries about 19,000 clones, about 15% recorded once. This clone was recorded many times. Its specificity is unknown. In germline, CDR1 is MNHEY, CDR2 SMNVEV (reference sequence). Deletions cut 2 bases from V and 4 bases from J, with 17 bases between. The CDR3 totals 16 residues. This clonotype was sampled from a male donor with papillary thyroid cancer or a benign thyroid nodule (not recorded which). Some clones in this sample may be carry-over from other donors' samples. Sequenced input: blood. The chain recombines TRBV27 with TRBJ1-1; possibly TRBD1 for D (5 bases). The CDR3 spells CASSLTGNVGGTEAFF. CDR3 nucleotides: TGTGCCAGCAGTTTAACAGGCAATGTTGGGGGCACTGAAGCTTTCTTT.